This paragraph reports one T cell receptor beta chain. This record belongs to a study of shared clonotypes between healthy human individuals. Generated by immunoSEQ multiplex PCR, the TCRdb table keeps only in-frame clones and is missing some. The sample contains about 1 million clones, roughly 80% of which appear only once. Sequenced: memory CD4+ T cells sorted from blood. Indicated subset: CD45RA-negative fraction. The TCR was taken from a young man in good health.

CDR3 sequence (DNA): TGTGCCAGCAGCTTGGGACAGGAACCCGGGGAGCTGTTTTTT. Protein sequence: CASSLGQEPGELFF. The J gene is TRBJ2-2, the V gene TRBV11-3; TRBD1 matches at 8 bases. In germline, CDR1 is SGHNT, CDR2 YENEEA. The V segment lost 3 bases and the J segment 6 bases; nucleotides outside the gene matches: 3. The CDR3 extends over 14 amino acids.